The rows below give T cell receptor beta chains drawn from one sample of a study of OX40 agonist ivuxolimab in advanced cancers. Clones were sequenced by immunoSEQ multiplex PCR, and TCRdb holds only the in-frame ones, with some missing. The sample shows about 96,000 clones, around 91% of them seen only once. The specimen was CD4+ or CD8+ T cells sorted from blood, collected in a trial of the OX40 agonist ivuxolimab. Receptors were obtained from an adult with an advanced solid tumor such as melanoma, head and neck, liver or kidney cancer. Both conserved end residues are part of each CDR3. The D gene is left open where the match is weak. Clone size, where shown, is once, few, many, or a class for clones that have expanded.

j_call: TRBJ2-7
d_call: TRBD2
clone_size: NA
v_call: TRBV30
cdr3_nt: TGTGCCTGGGGACCTAGCGGTCCCTACGAGCAGTACTTC
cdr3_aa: CAWGPSGPYEQYF

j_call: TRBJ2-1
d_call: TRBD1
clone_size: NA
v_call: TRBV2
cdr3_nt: TGTGCCAGCAGTGGGGACAGGGGGCTCGACAATGAGCAGTTCTTC
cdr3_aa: CASSGDRGLDNEQFF

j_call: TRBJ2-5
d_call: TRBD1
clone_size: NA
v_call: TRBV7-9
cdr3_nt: TGTGCCAGCAGCCAAAATAACAGGGGTGAGACCCAGTACTTC
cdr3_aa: CASSQNNRGETQYF

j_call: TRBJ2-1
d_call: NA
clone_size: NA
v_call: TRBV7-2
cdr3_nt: TGTGCCAGCAGCTTAGAGCAGGGATCCTACAATGAGCAGTTCTTC
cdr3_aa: CASSLEQGSYNEQFF

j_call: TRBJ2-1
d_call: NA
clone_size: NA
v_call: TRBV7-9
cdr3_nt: TGTGCCAGCAGCTTGACGGGGCCCGTCAGTGAGCAGTTCTTC
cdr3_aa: CASSLTGPVSEQFF

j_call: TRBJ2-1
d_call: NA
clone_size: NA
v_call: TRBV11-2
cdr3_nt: TGTGCCAGCAGCGCATTGGAGGGGGCCAAATACAATGAGCAGTTCTTC
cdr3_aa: CASSALEGAKYNEQFF

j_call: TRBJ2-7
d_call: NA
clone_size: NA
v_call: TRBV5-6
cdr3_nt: TGTGCCAGCAGCTTCTGGGGGCGTGTATCCGAGCAGTACTTC
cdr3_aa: CASSFWGRVSEQYF

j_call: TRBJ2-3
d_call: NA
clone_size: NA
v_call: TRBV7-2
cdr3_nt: TGTGCCAGCAGCGCCACAGATACGCAGTATTTT
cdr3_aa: CASSATDTQYF

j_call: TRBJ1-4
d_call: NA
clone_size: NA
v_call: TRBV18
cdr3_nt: TGTGCCAGCTCACCAGCTTTGGGAGAAAAACTGTTTTTT
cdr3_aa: CASSPALGEKLFF

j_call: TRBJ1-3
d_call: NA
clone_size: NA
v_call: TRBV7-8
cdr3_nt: TGTGCCAGCAGCTTAGTCTTCGGGCCCTCTGGAAACACCATATATTTT
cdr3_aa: CASSLVFGPSGNTIYF

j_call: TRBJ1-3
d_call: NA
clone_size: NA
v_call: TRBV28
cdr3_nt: TGTGCCAGCAGTTTGGGGAGGGTTGGAAACACCATATATTTT
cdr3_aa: CASSLGRVGNTIYF

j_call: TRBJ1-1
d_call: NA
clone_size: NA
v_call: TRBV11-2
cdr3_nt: TGTGCCAGCAGCTTAGGAGGCCAAGTGAACACTGAAGCTTTCTTT
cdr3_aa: CASSLGGQVNTEAFF

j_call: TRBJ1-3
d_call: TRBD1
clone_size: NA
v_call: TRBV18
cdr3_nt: TGTGCCAGCTCACCTAGAGACAGGGGAGGAGGAAACACCATATATTTT
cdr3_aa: CASSPRDRGGGNTIYF

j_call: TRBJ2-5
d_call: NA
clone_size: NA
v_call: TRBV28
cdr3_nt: TGTGCCAGCAGTTTACTCGGGACTCCTGGACTGGAGACCCAGTACTTC
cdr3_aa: CASSLLGTPGLETQYF

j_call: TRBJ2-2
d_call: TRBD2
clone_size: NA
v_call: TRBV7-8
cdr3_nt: TGTGCCAGCAGCTTATCGGGCAGGGGCCGTGCGGGAGGGTCCGGGGAGCTGTTTTTT
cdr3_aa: CASSLSGRGRAGGSGELFF

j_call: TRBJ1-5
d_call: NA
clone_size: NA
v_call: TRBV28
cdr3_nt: TGTGCCAGCAGTTTCGCGGGGTCTACTCAGCCCCAGCATTTT
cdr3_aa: CASSFAGSTQPQHF

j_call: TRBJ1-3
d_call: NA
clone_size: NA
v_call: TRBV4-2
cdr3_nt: TGTGCCAGCAGCCCCTTCGGGACACCACAAACTGGAAACACCATATATTTT
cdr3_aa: CASSPFGTPQTGNTIYF

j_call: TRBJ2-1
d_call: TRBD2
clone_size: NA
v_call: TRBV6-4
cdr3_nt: TGTGCCAGCAGTGCCGGGACTAACAGCAATGAGCAGTTCTTC
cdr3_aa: CASSAGTNSNEQFF

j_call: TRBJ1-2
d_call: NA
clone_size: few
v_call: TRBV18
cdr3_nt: TGTGCCAGCTCACCGACGACCGGAGCTAACTATGGCTACACCTTC
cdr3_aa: CASSPTTGANYGYTF

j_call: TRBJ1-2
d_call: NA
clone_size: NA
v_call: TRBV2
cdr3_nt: TGTGCCAGCCGGCGCATTTATGGCTACACCTTC
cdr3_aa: CASRRIYGYTF

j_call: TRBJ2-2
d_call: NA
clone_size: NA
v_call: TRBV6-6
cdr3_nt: TGTGCCAGCCCCGGGGAGCTGTTTTTT
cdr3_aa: CASPGELFF

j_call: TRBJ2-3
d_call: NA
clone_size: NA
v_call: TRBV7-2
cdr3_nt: TGTGCCAGCAGCTTATTCTACGCTATCCGGGGCCGGGGTACAGATACGCAGTATTTT
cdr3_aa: CASSLFYAIRGRGTDTQYF

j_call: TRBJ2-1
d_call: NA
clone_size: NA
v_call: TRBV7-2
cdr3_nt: TGTGCCAGCAGCCCACGACTTGGGAGCTCCTACAATGAGCAGTTCTTC
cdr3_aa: CASSPRLGSSYNEQFF

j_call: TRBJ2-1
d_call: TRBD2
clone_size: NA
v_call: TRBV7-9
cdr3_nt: TGTGCCAGCAGCCCCAACCGACTAGCGGGTAATGAGCAGTTCTTC
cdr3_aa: CASSPNRLAGNEQFF

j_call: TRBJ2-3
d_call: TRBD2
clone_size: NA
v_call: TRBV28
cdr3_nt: TGTGCCAGCAGTTCCCCCGGGACTAGCGGGATCTCAGATACGCAGTATTTT
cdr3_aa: CASSSPGTSGISDTQYF

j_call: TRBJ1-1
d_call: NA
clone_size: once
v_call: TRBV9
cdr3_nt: TGTGCCAGCGGGCCGCATTTGGGGGCAGACACTGAAGCTTTCTTT
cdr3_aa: CASGPHLGADTEAFF

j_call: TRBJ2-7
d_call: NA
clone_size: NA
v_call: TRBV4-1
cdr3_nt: TGCGCCAGCAGCCAAGATTTCGAGCGGGTGGCGAAGGGGAGCTCCTACGAGCAGTACTTC
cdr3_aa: CASSQDFERVAKGSSYEQYF

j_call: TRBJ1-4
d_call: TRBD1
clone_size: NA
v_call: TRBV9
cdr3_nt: TGTGCCAGCAGCGTAGGTGCAGGGGGCATTAGTTCTAATGAAAAACTGTTTTTT
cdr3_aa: CASSVGAGGISSNEKLFF

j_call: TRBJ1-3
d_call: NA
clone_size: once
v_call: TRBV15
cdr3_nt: TGTGCCACCAGCCCGGGACACACCATATATTTT
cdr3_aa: CATSPGHTIYF

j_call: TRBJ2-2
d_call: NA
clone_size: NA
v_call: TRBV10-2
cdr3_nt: TGCGCCAGCATTTTAGCGGAGCCGAACACCGGGGAGCTGTTTTTT
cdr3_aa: CASILAEPNTGELFF

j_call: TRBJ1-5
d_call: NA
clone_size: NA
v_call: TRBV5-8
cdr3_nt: TGTGCCAGCAGCACGGGACCGGCCAATCAGCCCCAGCATTTT
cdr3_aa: CASSTGPANQPQHF

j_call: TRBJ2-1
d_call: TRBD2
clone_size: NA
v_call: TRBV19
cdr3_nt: TGTGCCAGTACCGAAGGTGGACTAGCGGGAGTCTATGAGCAGTTCTTC
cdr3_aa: CASTEGGLAGVYEQFF

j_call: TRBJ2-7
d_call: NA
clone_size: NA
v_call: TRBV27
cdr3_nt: TGTGCCAGCAGTTATCTCAGTGGTACCGAGCAGTACTTC
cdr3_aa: CASSYLSGTEQYF

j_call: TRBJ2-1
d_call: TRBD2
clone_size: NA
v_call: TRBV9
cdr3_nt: TGTGCCAGCAGCGCGTCTAGCGGGTCCTACAATGAGCAGTTCTTC
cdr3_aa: CASSASSGSYNEQFF

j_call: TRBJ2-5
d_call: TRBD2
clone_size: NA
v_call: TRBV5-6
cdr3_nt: TGTGCCAGCAGCCCCCAGATAGCGGGACAAGAGACCCAGTACTTC
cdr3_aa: CASSPQIAGQETQYF

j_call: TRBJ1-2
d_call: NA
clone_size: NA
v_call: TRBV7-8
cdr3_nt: TGTGCCAGCAGCCCAAATCGGGGGGGTAACTATGGCTACACCTTC
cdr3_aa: CASSPNRGGNYGYTF

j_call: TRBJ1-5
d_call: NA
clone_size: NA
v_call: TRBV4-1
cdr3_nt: TGCGCCAGCAGCCAAGGACGCAGTTATAGCAATCAGCCCCAGCATTTT
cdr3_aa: CASSQGRSYSNQPQHF

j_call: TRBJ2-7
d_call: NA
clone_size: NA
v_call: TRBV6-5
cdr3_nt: TGTGCCAGCAGTTCCCCGGGCGGACCCGGCTACGAGCAGTACTTC
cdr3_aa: CASSSPGGPGYEQYF

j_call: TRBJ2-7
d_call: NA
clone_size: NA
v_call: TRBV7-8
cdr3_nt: TGTGCCAGCAGCTTATGGGGCTCCTACGAGCAGTACTTC
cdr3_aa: CASSLWGSYEQYF

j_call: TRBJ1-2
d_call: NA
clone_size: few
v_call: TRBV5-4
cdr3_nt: TGTGCCAGCAGCTCGGACGGAAACTATGGCTACACCTTC
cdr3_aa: CASSSDGNYGYTF

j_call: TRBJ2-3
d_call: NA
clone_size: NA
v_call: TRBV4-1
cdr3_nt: TGCGCCAGCAGCCAAGATATCCCGTCTCGGGGGTTAGATACGCAGTATTTT
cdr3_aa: CASSQDIPSRGLDTQYF

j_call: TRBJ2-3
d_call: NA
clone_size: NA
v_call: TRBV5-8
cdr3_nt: TGTGCCAGCAGGACGGGACCCCTGACGCAGTATTTT
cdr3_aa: CASRTGPLTQYF

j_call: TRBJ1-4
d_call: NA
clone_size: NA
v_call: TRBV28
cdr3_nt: TGTGCCAGCGGCCAGACAGATCTGAGGGAAAAACTGTTTTTT
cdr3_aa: CASGQTDLREKLFF

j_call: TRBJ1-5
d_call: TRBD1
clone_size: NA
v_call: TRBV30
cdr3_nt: TGTGCCTGGGGACAGGGAAAGGACCAGCCCCAGCATTTT
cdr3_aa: CAWGQGKDQPQHF

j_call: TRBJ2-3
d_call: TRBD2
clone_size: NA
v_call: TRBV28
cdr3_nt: TGTGCCAGCAGTTTCGCGGGAGGGGGCCCGGATACGCAGTATTTT
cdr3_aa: CASSFAGGGPDTQYF

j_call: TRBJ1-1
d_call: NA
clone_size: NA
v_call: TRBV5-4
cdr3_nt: TGTGCCAGCAGCTCGTCAGGACACCTGAACACTGAAGCTTTCTTT
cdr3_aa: CASSSSGHLNTEAFF

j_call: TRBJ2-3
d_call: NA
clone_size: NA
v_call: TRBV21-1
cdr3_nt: TGTGCCAGCAGCCGGCGGGAAGCGGGAGAAGTAGATACGCAGTATTTT
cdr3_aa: CASSRREAGEVDTQYF

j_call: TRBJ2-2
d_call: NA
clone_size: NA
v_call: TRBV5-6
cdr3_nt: TGTGCCAGCAGCTTGGTTTATGTGCCAGATCCGAACACCGGGGAGCTGTTTTTT
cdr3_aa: CASSLVYVPDPNTGELFF

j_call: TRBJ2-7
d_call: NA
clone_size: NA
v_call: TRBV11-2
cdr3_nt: TGTGCCAGCAGCTTATTAGCCGAGCAGTACTTC
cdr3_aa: CASSLLAEQYF

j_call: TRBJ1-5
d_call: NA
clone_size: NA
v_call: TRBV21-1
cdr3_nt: TGTGCCAGCAGCATCCAGCTCCGGGGCTATAGCAATCAGCCCCAGCATTTT
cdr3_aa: CASSIQLRGYSNQPQHF

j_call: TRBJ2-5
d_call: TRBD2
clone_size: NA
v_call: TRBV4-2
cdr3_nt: TGTGCCAGCAGCCAAGCGGGAGGGTACCAAGAGACCCAGTACTTC
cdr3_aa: CASSQAGGYQETQYF

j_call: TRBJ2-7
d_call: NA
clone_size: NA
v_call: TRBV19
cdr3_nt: TGTGCCAGTAGTCAACAGGGCCTCGACTACGAGCAGTACTTC
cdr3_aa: CASSQQGLDYEQYF

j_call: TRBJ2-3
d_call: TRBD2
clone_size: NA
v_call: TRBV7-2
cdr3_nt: TGTGCCAGCACCCTTGGCACTAGCGGGACCCCGGAGTATTTT
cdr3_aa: CASTLGTSGTPEYF

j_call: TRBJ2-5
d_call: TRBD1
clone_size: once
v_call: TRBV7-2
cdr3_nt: TGTGCCAGCACCCCTGGTGGCAGGGGGCTAGGGGAGACCCAGTACTTC
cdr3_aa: CASTPGGRGLGETQYF

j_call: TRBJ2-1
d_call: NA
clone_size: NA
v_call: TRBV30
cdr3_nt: TGTGCCTGGACCGAGGACAGCGAGAGGAATGAGCAGTTCTTC
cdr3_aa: CAWTEDSERNEQFF

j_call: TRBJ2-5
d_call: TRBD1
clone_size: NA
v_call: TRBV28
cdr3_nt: TGTGCCAGCAGACCGTTTGGGACAGGGGAAATAAAGACCCAGTACTTC
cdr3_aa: CASRPFGTGEIKTQYF

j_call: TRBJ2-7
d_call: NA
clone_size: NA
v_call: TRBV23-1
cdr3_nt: TGCGCCAGCAGTCACAGGCAGGGGTTTTACGAGCAGTACTTC
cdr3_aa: CASSHRQGFYEQYF